This T cell receptor (beta chain) was recorded in a study of blood T cell repertoires in COVID-19. As for the study in general: Samples of COVID-19 (acute and convalescent) were obtained from the United States, Italy and Spain. From T cells, B-cell-depleted T cells, or PBMCs came the material, which was cDNA or gDNA.

Sequenced by immunoSEQ multiplex PCR; TCRdb stores in-frame clones only, minus some. The data hold approximately 210,000 clones, with approximately 84% observed a single time. CDR3 length equals 15 residues. Trimming left V 4 bases short and J 7 bases short, with 19 bases between. CDR1 is SGHVS, CDR2 FQNEAQ, per germline. The rearrangement links TRBV7-8 to TRBJ1-1; D may be TRBD1 (6 bases). This sequence was found in a man in his forties with active or convalescent COVID-19. The sequencing sample was made of peripheral blood. As DNA, the CDR3 is TGTGCCAGCAGCTCTCCCCGTGGGGGGGGCAGTGAAGCTTTCTTT. Its translation: CASSSPRGGGSEAFF.